This T cell receptor beta chain was found in a study of blood T cell repertoires in COVID-19. Germline CDR1 SGHRS, CDR2 YFSETQ. V shed 0 bases and J 3 bases; nucleotides not matched to a gene: 3. The CDR3 is 15 residues long. Original analysis: It was from reference gene primer amplification that nucleated cell counts were estimated. TCRdb keeps only in-frame clones here, not all; method: immunoSEQ multiplex PCR. V, J and clone size are taken as reported in that table, and D and trimming were inferred from the DNA itself. The sample has about 60,000 clones, approximately 82% seen once. The material sequenced was peripheral blood. The chain recombines TRBV5-1 with TRBJ1-5; 7 nucleotides agree with TRBD1. The clonotype originates from a man aged 60 to 75 with acute or convalescent COVID-19. CDR3 in DNA: TGCGCCAGCAGCTTGGGACAGGGCCACAATCAGCCCCAGCATTTT. Translated: CASSLGQGHNQPQHF.